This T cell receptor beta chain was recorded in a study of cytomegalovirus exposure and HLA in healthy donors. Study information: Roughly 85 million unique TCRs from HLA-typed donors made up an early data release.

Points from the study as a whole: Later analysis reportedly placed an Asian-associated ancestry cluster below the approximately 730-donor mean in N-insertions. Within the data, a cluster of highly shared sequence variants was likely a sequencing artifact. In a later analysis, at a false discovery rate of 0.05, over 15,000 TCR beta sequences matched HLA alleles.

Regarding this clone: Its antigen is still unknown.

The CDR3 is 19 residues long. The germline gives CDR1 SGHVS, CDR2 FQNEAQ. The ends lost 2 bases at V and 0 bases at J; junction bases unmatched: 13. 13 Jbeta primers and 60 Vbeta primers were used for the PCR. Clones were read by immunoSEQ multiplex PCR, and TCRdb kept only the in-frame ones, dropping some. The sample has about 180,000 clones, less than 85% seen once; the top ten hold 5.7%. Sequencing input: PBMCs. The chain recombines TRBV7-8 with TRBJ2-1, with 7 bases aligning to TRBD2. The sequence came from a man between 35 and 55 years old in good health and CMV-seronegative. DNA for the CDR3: TGTGCCAGCAGCTTATGGCCTCACACTAGCGCCTACTCCTACAATGAGCAGTTCTTC. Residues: CASSLWPHTSAYSYNEQFF.